Included here is one TCR beta chain sequence, with context. Authors' processing steps: Amplifying reference gene primers gave estimates of nucleated cell counts. TCRdb's copy holds only in-frame clones and misses some; the assay was immunoSEQ multiplex PCR. The DNA gave D and trimming, while V, J and clone size come from that table. This table has about 95,000 clones, 70% to 85% appearing once. The data derive from a study of blood T cell repertoires in COVID-19. Whole-study context: The samples span acute and convalescent COVID-19 from the United States, Italy and Spain. Sources were T cells, B-cell-depleted T cells, or PBMCs; the material itself was cDNA or gDNA.

Germline lookup yields CDR1 MNHEY and CDR2 SMNVEV (reference sequence). The CDR3 consists of 17 residues. J lost 2 bases, V lost 2 bases, and 10 bases had no gene match. This receptor was obtained from a human donor in a cohort sampled during active COVID-19. The sample taken for sequencing was peripheral blood. This chain joins TRBV27 and TRBJ1-2; 8 bases are shared with TRBD1. The CDR3 DNA is TGTGCCAGCAGTTTAAGGTTGCAGGGGGCGACGAACTATGGCTACACCTTC. Protein: CASSLRLQGATNYGYTF.